This TCR beta chain was obtained from a study of CD8+ T cells in alopecia areata. Study findings and constraints: Scalp lesions, especially in alopecia totalis/universalis, had higher clonality than normal scalp.

This CDR3 is built from 15 residues. The trim removed 4 bases at V and 0 bases at J, leaving 2 bases unmatched. The germline CDR1 and CDR2 sequences are SGHAT and FQNNGV. Comments on this clone: Its antigen is unidentified.

Sequencing templates came from extracted RNA that was reverse transcribed into cDNA. TCRdb's copy holds only in-frame clones and misses some; the assay was immunoSEQ multiplex PCR. The sample lists some 99,000 clones, nearly 45% occurring once. The chain links TRBV11-2 to TRBJ2-4, with 8 bases that match TRBD2. Sequenced input: CD4+ T cells sorted from blood. This clonotype was obtained from a human donor with alopecia areata. In nucleotides, the CDR3 is TGTGCCAGCAGCTCCGGGGGGGGAGCCAAAAACATTCAGTACTTC. Translation gives CASSSGGGAKNIQYF. Full variable domain (remainder filled in from reference TRBV11-2 and TRBJ2-4): EAGVAQSPRYKIIEKRQSVAFWCNPISGHATLYWYQQILGQGPKLLIQFQNNGVVDDSQLPKDRFSAERLKGVDSTLKIQPAKLEDSAVYLCASSSGGGAKNIQYFGAGTRLSVL.